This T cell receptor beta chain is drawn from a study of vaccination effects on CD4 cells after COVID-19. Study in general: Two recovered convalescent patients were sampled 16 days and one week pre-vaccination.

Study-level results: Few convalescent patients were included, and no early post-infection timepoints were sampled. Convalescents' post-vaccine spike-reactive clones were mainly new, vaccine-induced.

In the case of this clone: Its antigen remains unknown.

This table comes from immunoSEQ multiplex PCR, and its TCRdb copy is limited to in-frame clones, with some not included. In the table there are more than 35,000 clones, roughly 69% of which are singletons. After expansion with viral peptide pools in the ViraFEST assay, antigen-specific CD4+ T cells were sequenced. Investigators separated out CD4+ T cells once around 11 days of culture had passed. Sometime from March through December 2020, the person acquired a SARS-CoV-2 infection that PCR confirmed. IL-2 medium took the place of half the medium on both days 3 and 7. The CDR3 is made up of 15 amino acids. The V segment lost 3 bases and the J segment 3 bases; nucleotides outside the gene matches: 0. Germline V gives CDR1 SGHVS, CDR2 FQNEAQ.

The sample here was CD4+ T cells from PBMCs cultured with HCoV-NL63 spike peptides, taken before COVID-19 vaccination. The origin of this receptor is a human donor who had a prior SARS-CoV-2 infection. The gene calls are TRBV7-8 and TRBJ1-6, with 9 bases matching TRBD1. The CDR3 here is CASSLGQGYNSPLHF. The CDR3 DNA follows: TGTGCCAGCAGCTTGGGACAGGGCTATAATTCACCCCTCCACTTT.